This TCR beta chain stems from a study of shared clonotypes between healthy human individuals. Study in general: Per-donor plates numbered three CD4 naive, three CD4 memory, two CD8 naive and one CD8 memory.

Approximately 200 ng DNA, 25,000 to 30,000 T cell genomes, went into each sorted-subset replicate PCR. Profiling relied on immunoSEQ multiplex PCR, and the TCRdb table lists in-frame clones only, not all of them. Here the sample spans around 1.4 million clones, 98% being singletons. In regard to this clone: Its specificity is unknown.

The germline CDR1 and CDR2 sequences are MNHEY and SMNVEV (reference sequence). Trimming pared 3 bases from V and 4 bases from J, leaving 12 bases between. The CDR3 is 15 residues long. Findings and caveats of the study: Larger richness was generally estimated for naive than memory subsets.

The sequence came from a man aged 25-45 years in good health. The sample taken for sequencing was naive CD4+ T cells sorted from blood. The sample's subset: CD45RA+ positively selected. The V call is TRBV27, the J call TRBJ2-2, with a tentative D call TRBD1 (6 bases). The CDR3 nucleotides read TGTGCCAGCAGTTTGCTCCCCAGGGGCACCGGGGAGCTGTTTTTT. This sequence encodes CASSLLPRGTGELFF.